This T cell receptor (beta chain) appears in the sequencing data of a study of blood T cell repertoires in COVID-19. Study-wide background: Samples representing acute and convalescent COVID-19 were sourced from the United States, Italy and Spain. PBMCs, B-cell-depleted T cells, or T cells provided the cDNA or gDNA that made up the material.

The germline CDR1 and CDR2 sequences are LNHNV and YYDKDF (reference sequence). Trimming removed 0 bases from V and 6 bases from J, with 14 bases in between. The CDR3 runs 15 residues. The repertoire was sequenced with immunoSEQ multiplex PCR; TCRdb's copy has only in-frame clones and lacks some. The sample comprises roughly 150,000 clones, 82% of which are singletons, and less than 5% rests with the top ten. The clonotype was recovered from a woman aged 80 or older with acute or convalescent COVID-19. V and J are TRBV15 and TRBJ2-5, with a possible D match to TRBD1 (5 bases). Source material: peripheral blood. Written as DNA, the CDR3 is TGTGCCACCAGCAGAGATGGGGCTGCCTCCAAGACCCAGTACTTC. It encodes CATSRDGAASKTQYF.